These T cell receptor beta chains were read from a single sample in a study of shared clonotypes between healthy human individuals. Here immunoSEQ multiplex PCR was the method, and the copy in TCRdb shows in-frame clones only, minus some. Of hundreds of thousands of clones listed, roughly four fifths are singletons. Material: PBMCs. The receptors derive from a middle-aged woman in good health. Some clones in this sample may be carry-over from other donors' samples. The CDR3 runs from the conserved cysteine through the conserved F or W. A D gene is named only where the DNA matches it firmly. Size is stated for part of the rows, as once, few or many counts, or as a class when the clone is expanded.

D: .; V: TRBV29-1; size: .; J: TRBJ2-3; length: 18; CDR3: CSVEVGRDRWSRPDTQYF; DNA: TGCAGCGTTGAAGTGGGGCGGGACCGCTGGAGTCGCCCAGATACGCAGTATTTT
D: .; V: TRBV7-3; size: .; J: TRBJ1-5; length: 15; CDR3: CASSLTRGSNQPQHF; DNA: TGTGCCAGCAGCTTAACCAGGGGTAGCAATCAGCCCCAGCATTTT
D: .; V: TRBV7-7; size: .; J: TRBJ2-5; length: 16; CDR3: CASSLGAGANQEPQYF; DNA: TGTGCCAGCAGCTTAGGGGCAGGGGCAAATCAAGAACCCCAGTACTTC
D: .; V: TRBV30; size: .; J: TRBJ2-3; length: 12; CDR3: CAWSILADTQYF; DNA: TGTGCCTGGAGCATACTAGCAGATACGCAGTATTTT
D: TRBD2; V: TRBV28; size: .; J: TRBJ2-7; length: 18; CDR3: CASSPWGLAGGFSYEQYF; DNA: TGTGCCAGCAGTCCCTGGGGACTAGCGGGGGGATTTTCCTACGAGCAGTACTTC
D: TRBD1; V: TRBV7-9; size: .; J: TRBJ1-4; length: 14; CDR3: CASSSTGVNEKLFF; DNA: TGTGCCAGCAGCTCGACAGGGGTTAATGAAAAACTGTTTTTT
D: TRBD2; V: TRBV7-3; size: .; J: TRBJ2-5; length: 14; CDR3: CASSLTGGEETQYF; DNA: TGTGCCAGCAGCTTAACGGGAGGGGAAGAGACCCAGTACTTC
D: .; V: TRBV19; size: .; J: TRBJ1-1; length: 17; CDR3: CASSMRDVSRANTEAFF; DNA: TGTGCCAGTAGTATGAGGGACGTAAGTAGGGCGAACACTGAAGCTTTCTTT
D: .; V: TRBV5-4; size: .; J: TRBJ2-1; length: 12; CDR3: CASSSSDGKQFF; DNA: .
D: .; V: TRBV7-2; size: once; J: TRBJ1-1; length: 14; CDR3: CASSLSGVFTEAFF; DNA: TGTGCCAGCAGCTTGTCCGGAGTATTCACTGAAGCTTTCTTT
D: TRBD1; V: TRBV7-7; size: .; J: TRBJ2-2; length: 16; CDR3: CASSTRQGSGTGELFF; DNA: TGTGCCAGCAGCACCCGACAGGGATCGGGGACCGGGGAGCTGTTTTTT
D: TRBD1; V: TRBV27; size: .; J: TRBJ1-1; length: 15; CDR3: CASSGDRVGNTEAFF; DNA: TGTGCCAGCAGTGGGGACAGGGTCGGGAACACTGAAGCTTTCTTT
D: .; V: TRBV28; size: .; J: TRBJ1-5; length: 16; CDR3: CASSLSKGSGNQPQHF; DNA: TGTGCCAGCAGTTTGTCTAAGGGGAGTGGTAATCAGCCCCAGCATTTT
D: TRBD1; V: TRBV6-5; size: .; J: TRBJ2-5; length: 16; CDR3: CASSSLKGTALETQYF; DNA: TGTGCCAGCAGTTCCCTAAAGGGGACAGCTTTGGAGACCCAGTACTTC
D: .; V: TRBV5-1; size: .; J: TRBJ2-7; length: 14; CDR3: CASSLAGGTYEQYF; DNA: TGCGCCAGCAGCTTGGCCGGGGGAACCTACGAGCAGTACTTC
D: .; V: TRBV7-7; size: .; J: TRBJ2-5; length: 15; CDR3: CASSLGGVGQETQYF; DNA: TGTGCCAGCAGCTTAGGGGGGGTCGGCCAAGAGACCCAGTACTTC
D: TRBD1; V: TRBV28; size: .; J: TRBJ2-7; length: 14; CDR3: CASSGTVDPYEQYF; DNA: TGTGCCAGCAGTGGGACAGTCGACCCCTACGAGCAGTACTTC
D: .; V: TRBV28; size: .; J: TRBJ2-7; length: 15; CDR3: CASRDTGWGAYEQYF; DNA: TGTGCCAGCAGGGACACAGGGTGGGGGGCCTACGAGCAGTACTTC
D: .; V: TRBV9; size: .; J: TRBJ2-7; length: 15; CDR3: CASSVGPGPNYEQYF; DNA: TGTGCCAGCAGCGTAGGACCCGGGCCCAACTACGAGCAGTACTTC
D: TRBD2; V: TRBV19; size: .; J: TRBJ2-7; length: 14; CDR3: CASRTVAGAGEQYF; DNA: TGTGCCAGTAGGACCGTAGCGGGAGCTGGTGAGCAGTACTTC
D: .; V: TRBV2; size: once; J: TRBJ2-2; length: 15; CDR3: CASSEGPGGTGELFF; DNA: TGTGCCAGCAGTGAAGGGCCTGGGGGCACCGGGGAGCTGTTTTTT
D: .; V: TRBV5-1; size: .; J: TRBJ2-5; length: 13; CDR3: CASSTTGQETQYF; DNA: TGCGCCAGCAGCACGACAGGCCAAGAGACCCAGTACTTC
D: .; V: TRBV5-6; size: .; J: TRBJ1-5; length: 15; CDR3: CASSLSPDSNQPQHF; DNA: TGTGCCAGCAGCTTGTCCCCGGATAGCAATCAGCCCCAGCATTTT
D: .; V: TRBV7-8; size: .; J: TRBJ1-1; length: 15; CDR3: CASSPGGALGTEAFF; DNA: TGTGCCAGCAGCCCAGGCGGGGCCCTGGGGACTGAAGCTTTCTTT
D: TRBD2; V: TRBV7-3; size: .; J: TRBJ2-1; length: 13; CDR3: CASSSSGSTEQFF; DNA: TGTGCCAGCAGCAGTAGCGGGAGCACTGAGCAGTTCTTC
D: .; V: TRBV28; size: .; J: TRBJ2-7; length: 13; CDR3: CASSLQGPYEQYF; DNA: TGTGCCAGCAGTTTACAGGGTCCCTACGAGCAGTACTTC
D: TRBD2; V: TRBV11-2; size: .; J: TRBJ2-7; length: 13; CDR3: CASSLGRGGEQYF; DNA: TGTGCCAGCAGCTTAGGTCGGGGGGGCGAGCAGTACTTC
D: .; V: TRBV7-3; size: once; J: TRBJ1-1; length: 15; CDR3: CASSLGLAGVTEAFF; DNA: TGTGCCAGCAGCTTAGGTCTGGCAGGGGTCACTGAAGCTTTCTTT
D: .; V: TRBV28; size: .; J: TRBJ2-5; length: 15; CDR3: CASSMDPTRQETQYF; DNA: TGTGCCAGCAGTATGGACCCTACCCGTCAAGAGACCCAGTACTTC
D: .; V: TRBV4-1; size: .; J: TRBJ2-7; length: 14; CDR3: CASSRKWGSYEQYF; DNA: TGCGCCAGCAGCAGGAAATGGGGATCGTACGAGCAGTACTTC
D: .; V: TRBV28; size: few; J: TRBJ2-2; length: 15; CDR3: CASSTGAANTGELFF; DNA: TGTGCCAGCAGCACGGGAGCTGCGAACACCGGGGAGCTGTTTTTT
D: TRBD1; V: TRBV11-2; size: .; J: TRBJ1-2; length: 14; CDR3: CASSPRQGAYGYTF; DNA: TGTGCCAGCAGCCCAAGACAGGGGGCCTATGGCTACACCTTC
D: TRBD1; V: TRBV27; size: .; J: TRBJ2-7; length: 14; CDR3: CASSIGQGTYEQYF; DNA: TGTGCCAGCAGCATAGGACAGGGAACCTACGAGCAGTACTTC
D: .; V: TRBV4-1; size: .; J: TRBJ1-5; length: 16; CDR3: CASSRISDRVNQPQHF; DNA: TGCGCCAGCAGCCGAATCAGTGATCGGGTCAATCAGCCCCAGCATTTT
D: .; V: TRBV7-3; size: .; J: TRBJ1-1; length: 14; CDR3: CASSPGHQNTEAFF; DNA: TGTGCCAGCAGCCCGGGACACCAAAACACTGAAGCTTTCTTT
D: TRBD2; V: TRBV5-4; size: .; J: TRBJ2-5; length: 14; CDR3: CASSPSSGQEIQYF; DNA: TGTGCCAGCAGCCCGTCTAGCGGACAAGAGATCCAGTACTTC
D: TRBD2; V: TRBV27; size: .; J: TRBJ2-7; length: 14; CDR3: CASRQAGDRPEQYF; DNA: TGTGCCAGCAGACAAGCGGGAGATCGCCCCGAGCAGTACTTC
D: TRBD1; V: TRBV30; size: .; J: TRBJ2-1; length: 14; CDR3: CAWSAGQDYNEQFF; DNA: TGTGCCTGGAGTGCCGGACAGGATTACAATGAGCAGTTCTTC
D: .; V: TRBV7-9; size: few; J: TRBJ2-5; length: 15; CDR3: CASSLAQGYQETQYF; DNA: TGTGCCAGCAGCTTAGCGCAGGGCTATCAAGAGACCCAGTACTTC
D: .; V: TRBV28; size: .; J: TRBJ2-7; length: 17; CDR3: CASSITPGGAQFYEQYF; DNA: TGTGCCAGCAGTATAACCCCTGGGGGGGCCCAGTTTTACGAGCAGTACTTC
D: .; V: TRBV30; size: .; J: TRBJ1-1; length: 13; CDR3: CARRATLNTEAFF; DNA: TGTGCCCGACGGGCTACACTGAACACTGAAGCTTTCTTT
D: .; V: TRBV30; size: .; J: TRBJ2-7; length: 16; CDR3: CAWSVLVPPSSYEQYF; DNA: TGTGCCTGGAGTGTACTAGTCCCCCCGAGCTCCTACGAGCAGTACTTC
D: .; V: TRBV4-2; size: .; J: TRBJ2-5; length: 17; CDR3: CASSQDGEVRSQETQYF; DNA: TGTGCCAGCAGCCAAGATGGGGAGGTCAGGAGCCAAGAGACCCAGTACTTC
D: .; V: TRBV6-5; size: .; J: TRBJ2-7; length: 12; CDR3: CASSRTPREQYF; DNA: TGTGCCAGCAGCCGAACCCCCCGCGAGCAGTACTTC
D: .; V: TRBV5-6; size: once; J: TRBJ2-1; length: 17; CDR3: CASSLSLGAGIYNEQFF; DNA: TGTGCCAGCAGCTTGTCTCTGGGGGCGGGGATCTACAATGAGCAGTTCTTC
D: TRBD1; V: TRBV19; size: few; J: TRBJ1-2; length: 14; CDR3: CASSIGTGGYGYTF; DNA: TGTGCCAGTAGTATAGGGACAGGGGGCTATGGCTACACCTTC
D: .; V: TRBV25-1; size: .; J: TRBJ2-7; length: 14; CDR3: CASSVGDGPYEQYF; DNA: TGTGCCAGCAGTGTCGGGGACGGGCCCTACGAGCAGTACTTC
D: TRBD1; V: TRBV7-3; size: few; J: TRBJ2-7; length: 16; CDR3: CASSLGGQGEGYEQYF; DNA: TGTGCCAGCAGCTTAGGCGGACAGGGCGAGGGCTACGAGCAGTACTTC
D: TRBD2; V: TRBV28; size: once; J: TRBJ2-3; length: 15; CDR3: CASSRLAVRTDTQYF; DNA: TGTGCCAGCAGTCGACTAGCGGTCCGCACAGATACGCAGTATTTT
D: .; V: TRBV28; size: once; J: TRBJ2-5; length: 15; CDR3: CASSPSAGAQETQYF; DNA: TGTGCCAGCAGTCCCTCGGCAGGGGCCCAAGAGACCCAGTACTTC
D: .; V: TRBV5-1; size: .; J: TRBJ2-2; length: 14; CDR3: CASGGGARTGELFF; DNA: TGCGCCAGTGGAGGAGGGGCTCGCACCGGGGAGCTGTTTTTT